The following is a T cell receptor beta chain sequence with its context. The sample originates from a study of neoadjuvant anti-PD-1 for oral cavity cancer. The germline CDR1 and CDR2 sequences are SGDLS and YYNGEE. The junction had 13 bases not matched to a gene; V was cut back by 7 bases and J by 8 bases. The CDR3 extends over 15 amino acids. Clones were sequenced by immunoSEQ multiplex PCR, and TCRdb holds only the in-frame ones, with some missing. In the table there are 6,000 to 8,500 clones, 60% to 80% of which are singletons. The receptor's source is a person between 35 and 79 years old with oral cavity squamous cell carcinoma. This specimen was PBMCs, taken before nivolumab (anti-PD-1) treatment. The chain recombines TRBV9 with TRBJ1-4; TRBD1 aligns across 8 bases. In nucleotides, the CDR3 is TGTGCCAGCGGGGTTTTGGACAGGGAGGACGAAAAACTGTTTTTT. It translates to CASGVLDREDEKLFF. The entire variable domain, with the rest obtained from reference TRBV9 and TRBJ1-4, is as follows: DSGVTQTPKHLITATGQRVTLRCSPRSGDLSVYWYQQSLDQGLQFLIQYYNGEERAKGNILERFSAQQFPDLHSELNLSSLELGDSALYFCASGVLDREDEKLFFGSGTQLSVL.